These T cell receptor beta chains were read from a single sample in a study of shared clonotypes between healthy human individuals. The assay was immunoSEQ multiplex PCR, and TCRdb's table has in-frame clones only and misses some. Among 1.4 million or so clones listed, 98% to 99% were seen once. The sample taken for sequencing was naive CD4+ T cells sorted from blood. These TCRs come from a man between 25 and 39 years old in good health. Both conserved end residues are part of each CDR3. The D gene is left open where the match is weak. A row's size may be missing; if present it is once, few, many or a size class.

clone size: -; J gene: TRBJ1-1; CDR3 length: 15; V gene: TRBV7-9; D gene: -; CDR3 DNA: TGTGCCAGCAGCCCCCGGTCCCTCGTTGGCACTGAAGCTTTCTTT; CDR3 protein: CASSPRSLVGTEAFF
clone size: once; J gene: TRBJ2-7; CDR3 length: 13; V gene: TRBV5-6; D gene: -; CDR3 DNA: TGTGCCAGCAGCCGCGTCAGGTCCTACGAGCAGTACTTC; CDR3 protein: CASSRVRSYEQYF
clone size: -; J gene: TRBJ2-1; CDR3 length: 15; V gene: TRBV7-2; D gene: TRBD1; CDR3 DNA: TGTGCCAGCACCTTCAGGGACAGGGGGCGTAATGAGCAGTTCTTC; CDR3 protein: CASTFRDRGRNEQFF
clone size: -; J gene: TRBJ2-2; CDR3 length: 13; V gene: TRBV7-2; D gene: -; CDR3 DNA: TGTGCCAGCAGCTTAAAGGCCCCCGGGGAGCTGTTTTTT; CDR3 protein: CASSLKAPGELFF
clone size: -; J gene: TRBJ2-2; CDR3 length: 19; V gene: TRBV5-1; D gene: TRBD2; CDR3 DNA: TGCGCCAGCAGCCCCACCGGGACTAGCGGGAGGCAGGGGCCCGGGGAGCTGTTTTTT; CDR3 protein: CASSPTGTSGRQGPGELFF
clone size: once; J gene: TRBJ1-5; CDR3 length: 18; V gene: TRBV2; D gene: TRBD1; CDR3 DNA: TGTGCCAGCAGGATAACAGGGGGACCTCCCTATAGCAATCAGCCCCAGCATTTT; CDR3 protein: CASRITGGPPYSNQPQHF
clone size: -; J gene: TRBJ1-1; CDR3 length: 14; V gene: TRBV2; D gene: -; CDR3 DNA: TGTGCCAGCACCCGAAGGGGAGAAAACACTGAAGCTTTCTTT; CDR3 protein: CASTRRGENTEAFF
clone size: -; J gene: TRBJ2-1; CDR3 length: 14; V gene: TRBV7-9; D gene: -; CDR3 DNA: TGTGCCAGCAGCTCCTCCGGGAGCCGCAATGAGCAGTTCTTC; CDR3 protein: CASSSSGSRNEQFF
clone size: once; J gene: TRBJ1-3; CDR3 length: 16; V gene: TRBV2; D gene: TRBD1; CDR3 DNA: TGTGCCAGCAGTGAAGGTCGGGCAGGGGGTGGAAACACCATATATTTT; CDR3 protein: CASSEGRAGGGNTIYF
clone size: -; J gene: TRBJ1-1; CDR3 length: 13; V gene: TRBV28; D gene: -; CDR3 DNA: TGTGCCAGCAGTCCGGGACTGAACACTGAAGCTTTCTTT; CDR3 protein: CASSPGLNTEAFF